This T cell receptor beta chain was documented in a study of T cell changes during pregnancy in multiple sclerosis. This clone was detected once. Sequenced by immunoSEQ multiplex PCR; TCRdb stores in-frame clones only, minus some. Altogether tens of thousands of clones are present, approximately 90% being singletons, with the ten largest covering around 0.93%. The CDR3 sequence is 15 residues long. V was clipped by 4 bases and J by 3 bases; unmatched bases: 6. Germline CDR1 SGHRS, CDR2 YFSETQ. The material sequenced was peripheral blood, taken before pregnancy. The sequence derives from a female donor with multiple sclerosis, enrolled in a pregnancy study. The chain uses TRBV5-1 and TRBJ2-1, with 8 nucleotides matching TRBD1. CDR3 nucleotides: TGCGCCAGCAGCCCCACGACAGGGGACTACAATGAGCAGTTCTTC. As protein: CASSPTTGDYNEQFF. The entire variable domain, with the rest obtained from reference TRBV5-1 and TRBJ2-1, is as follows: KAGVTQTPRYLIKTRGQQVTLSCSPISGHRSVSWYQQTPGQGLQFLFEYFSETQRNKGNFPGRFSGRQFSNSRSEMNVSTLELGDSALYLCASSPTTGDYNEQFFGPGTRLTVL.